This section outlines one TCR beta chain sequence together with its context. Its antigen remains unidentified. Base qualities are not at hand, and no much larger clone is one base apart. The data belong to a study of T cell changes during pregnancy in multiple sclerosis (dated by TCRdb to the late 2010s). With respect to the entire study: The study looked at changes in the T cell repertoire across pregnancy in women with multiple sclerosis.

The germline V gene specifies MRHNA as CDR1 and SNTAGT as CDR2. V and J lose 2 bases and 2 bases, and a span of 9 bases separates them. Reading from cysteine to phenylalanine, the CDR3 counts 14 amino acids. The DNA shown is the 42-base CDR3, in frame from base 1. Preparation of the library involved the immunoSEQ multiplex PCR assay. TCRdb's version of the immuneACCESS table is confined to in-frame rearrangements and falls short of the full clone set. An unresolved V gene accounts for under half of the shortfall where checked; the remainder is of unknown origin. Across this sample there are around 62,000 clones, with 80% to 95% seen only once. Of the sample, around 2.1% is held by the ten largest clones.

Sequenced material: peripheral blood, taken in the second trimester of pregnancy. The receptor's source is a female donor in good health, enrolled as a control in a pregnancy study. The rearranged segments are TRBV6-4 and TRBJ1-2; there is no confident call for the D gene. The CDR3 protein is CASSDPGKNYGYTF. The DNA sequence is TGTGCCAGCAGTGACCCGGGGAAGAACTATGGCTACACCTTC.